This TCR beta chain came from a study of shared clonotypes between healthy human individuals. Overall study context: The plates for each donor numbered three CD4 naive, three CD4 memory, two CD8 naive and one CD8 memory. General study findings and limits: Clonotypes that were shared across a handful of donors made up about 4.5% of naive CD4 clonotypes. What rarefaction showed was incomplete sorted-subset sequencing despite large depth. The four-donor shared clonotypes exceeded non-shared clonotypes in generation probability, with non-shared ones scoring lower.

Clones were read by immunoSEQ multiplex PCR, and TCRdb kept only the in-frame ones, dropping some. Of about 2 million clones in the sample, roughly 94% are singletons; the top ten hold around 0.13%. For this clone: Antigen unknown.

The CDR3 length is 13 residues. With 7 bases removed from V and 6 bases from J, the gap between germline ends came to 16 bases. Germline V CDR1 and CDR2: MNHEY, SVGAGI. This sequence was found in a man younger than 35 in good health. Sequenced input: naive CD4+ T cells sorted from blood. Subset described: CD45RA+ positively selected. The chain is built from TRBV6-5 and TRBJ2-7, with a weak D call TRBD1 (5 bases). This CDR3 reads CASTRAQGGEQYF. The CDR3 region has the DNA TGTGCCAGCACAAGGGCTCAGGGCGGCGAGCAGTACTTC.